This paragraph covers one T cell receptor (beta chain) sequence. The record originates from a study of blood T cell repertoires in COVID-19. Study-wide background: Acute and convalescent COVID-19 specimens originated in the United States, Italy and Spain. Nucleic acid was either cDNA or gDNA, and it came from T cells, B-cell-depleted T cells, or PBMCs.

V lost 2 bases to trimming and J lost 1 base, with 6 bases between them. Germline-derived CDR1 and CDR2 are LNHNV and YYDKDF (reference sequence). The CDR3 totals 14 residues. Authors' methods: Amplification with reference gene primers provided the estimates of nucleated cell counts. TCRdb's copy holds only in-frame clones and misses some; the assay was immunoSEQ multiplex PCR. That table is the source of V, J and clone size, and D and trimming were worked out from the DNA. The repertoire includes hundreds of thousands of clones, roughly 85% of them detected once, and more than 6% sits in the top ten.

This clonotype was sampled from a human donor in a cohort sampled during active COVID-19. The chain is built from TRBV15 and TRBJ2-1, with TRBD1 as a possible D gene (5 bases). Input material: peripheral blood. The CDR3 reads CATSRQGSYNEQFF. The CDR3 DNA reads as TGTGCCACCAGCAGACAGGGTTCCTACAATGAGCAGTTCTTC.